The next 13 T cell receptor beta chains were all read from a single sample in a study of tumor T cells in aggressive B-cell lymphoma. The data were produced by immunoSEQ multiplex PCR, yet TCRdb's version contains in-frame clones alone and is incomplete. The sample carries a few thousand clones, around 90% recorded once. What was sequenced was tumor tissue. These receptors were taken from an adult with diffuse large B cell lymphoma.

This sequence joins TRBV7-6 and TRBJ1-5; D is unclear. Germline-derived CDR1 and CDR2 are SGHVS and FNYEAQ. The CDR3 spans 13 residues. The V and J ends lost 1 base and 9 bases respectively, with 10 bases between them. The CDR3 reads CASSLDPSLPQHF. Written as DNA, the CDR3 is TGTGCCAGCAGCTTAGACCCCAGTTTGCCCCAGCATTTT. The variable domain in full, with the rest retrieved from reference TRBV7-6 and TRBJ1-5, is GAGVSQSPRYKVTKRGQDVALRCDPISGHVSLYWYRQALGQGPEFLTYFNYEAQQDKSGLPNDRFSAERPEGSISTLTIQRTEQRDSAMYRCASSLDPSLPQHFGDGTRLSIL.

V gene TRBV7-2 combines with J gene TRBJ1-3; no reliable D call. The germline V gene encodes CDR1 SGHTA and CDR2 FQGNSA. V shed 1 base and J shed 5 bases, with 12 bases lying between them. The CDR3 extends over 15 amino acids. The CDR3 DNA follows: TGTGCCAGCAGCTTAGAAGCAACAGCTAGAAACACCATATATTTT. Translating gives CASSLEATARNTIYF.

This chain joins TRBV30 and TRBJ1-5; D is unclear. Trimming left V 2 bases short and J 7 bases short, with 12 bases between. The germline V gene has CDR1 GTSNPN and CDR2 SVGIG (reference sequence). CDR3 length: 13 amino acids. The CDR3 loop is CAWSPGPRQPQHF. The CDR3 coding sequence is TGTGCCTGGAGTCCTGGCCCACGACAGCCCCAGCATTTT.

V gene TRBV5-1 combines with J gene TRBJ1-6; D uncertain. Germline V gene data show CDR1 as SGHRS and CDR2 as YFSETQ. This CDR3 spans 15 amino acids. The ends were cut back, 0 bases at V and 7 bases at J, with 11 bases in the middle. CDR3 sequence reads: CASSLAGGGNSPLHF. CDR3 DNA sequence: TGCGCCAGCAGCTTGGCCGGCGGAGGCAATTCACCCCTCCACTTT.

The gene calls are TRBV10-1 and TRBJ1-2; no clear D. This CDR3 has 12 amino acids. Germline V gene sequence: CDR1 WNHNN, CDR2 SYGVQD (reference sequence). Trimming shortened V by 6 bases and J by 2 bases, and 7 bases separated the two germline ends. CDR3 in amino acids: CASRTRNYGYTF. DNA for the CDR3: TGCGCCAGCAGGACTAGAAACTATGGCTACACCTTC.

This clone was counted a single time. The chain is built from TRBV14 and TRBJ1-1; a weak D match, TRBD1 (5 bases). The V end was cut by 1 base, the J end by 11 bases, with 14 bases between. Germline V CDR1 and CDR2: SGHDN, FVKESK. The CDR3 length is 13 residues. The CDR3 nucleotides read TGTGCCAGCAGCCAAGGGGAGGCAGGGAGGGCTTTCTTT. As protein: CASSQGEAGRAFF.

V usage is TRBV5-6 and J usage is TRBJ1-3; 8 bases align to TRBD1. The junction had 9 bases not matched to a gene; V was cut back by 4 bases and J by 0 bases. CDR1 is SGHDT, CDR2 YYEEEE, per germline. The CDR3 contains 17 residues. The CDR3 DNA sequence: TGTGCCAGCAGCCGCGGACAGGGATTAAGCTCTGGAAACACCATATATTTT. Translation gives CASSRGQGLSSGNTIYF.

The genes are TRBV5-6 and TRBJ1-1; 7 bases agree with TRBD1. CDR1 SGHDT and CDR2 YYEEEE come from the germline V gene. Trimming removed 0 bases from V and 10 bases from J; junction bases left unmatched: 3. The CDR3 consists of 12 residues. CDR3 sequence: CASSLVQGRAFF. CDR3 nucleotide sequence: TGTGCCAGCAGCTTGGTACAGGGGAGAGCTTTCTTT.

This chain connects TRBV4-1 to TRBJ2-5; D unclear. The CDR3 extends over 16 amino acids. V was trimmed by 1 base and J by 1 base, leaving 13 bases between them. Germline V gene sequence: CDR1 MGHRA, CDR2 YSYEKL. CDR3 region: CASSQGRDGFQETQYF. The CDR3 bases are TGCGCCAGCAGCCAAGGGAGAGACGGATTCCAAGAGACCCAGTACTTC.

The V gene is TRBV28, the J gene TRBJ1-4; D gene unclear. V was clipped by 0 bases and J by 7 bases, with 12 bases between them. The germline CDR1 and CDR2 sequences are MDHEN and SYDVKM. The CDR3 has 15 amino acids. CDR3: CASSLWVPGGEKLFF. The CDR3 nucleotides read TGTGCCAGCAGTTTATGGGTCCCGGGAGGTGAAAAACTGTTTTTT. Full variable domain (missing parts from reference TRBV28 and TRBJ1-4): DVKVTQSSRYLVKRTGEKVFLECVQDMDHENMFWYRQDPGLGLRLIYFSYDVKMKEKGDIPEGYSVSREKKERFSLILESASTNQTSMYLCASSLWVPGGEKLFFGSGTQLSVL.

The V gene is TRBV6-6, the J gene TRBJ2-7; D perhaps matches TRBD1 (6 bases). V lost 7 bases and J lost 4, with 8 bases in between. CDR3 size: 11 residues. Germline CDR1 is MNHNY and CDR2 is SVGAGI (reference sequence). The CDR3 here is CASTRGYEQYF. The CDR3 DNA sequence: TGTGCCAGCACCAGGGGTTACGAGCAGTACTTC.

The V call is TRBV6-5, the J call TRBJ1-4, with D perhaps matching TRBD1 (5 bases). V lost 2 bases to trimming and J lost 7 bases, with 11 bases between them. CDR3 size: 14 residues. Germline V gene data show CDR1 as MNHEY and CDR2 as SVGAGI. CDR3 protein: CASSYRSGGEKLFF. The DNA for the CDR3 is TGTGCCAGCAGTTACCGATCGGGGGGTGAAAAACTGTTTTTT.

The V and J genes are TRBV5-4 and TRBJ2-1; D perhaps matches TRBD2 (5 bases). The CDR3 runs to 12 residues. The germline CDR1 and CDR2 sequences are SGHNT and YYREEE (reference sequence). Trimming pared 0 bases from V and 11 bases from J, leaving 9 bases between. In DNA form, the CDR3 reads TGTGCCAGCAGCTTGGAGGGCGGGCAGCAGTTCTTC. It yields the protein CASSLEGGQQFF.